Below are 16 T cell receptor beta chains sequenced from a single sample in a study of blood T cell repertoires in COVID-19. The repertoire was sequenced with immunoSEQ multiplex PCR; TCRdb's copy has only in-frame clones and lacks some. The sample records 250,000 to 350,000 clones, 65% to 85% being singletons. Sample: peripheral blood. Source of these receptors: a human donor with COVID-19, enrolled during active disease. The donor label of this sample is uncertain.

The J gene is TRBJ2-1, the V gene TRBV9, with D unresolved. With 3 bases removed from V and 6 bases from J, the gap between germline ends came to 7 bases. The CDR3 totals 12 residues. The V gene's germline CDR1 is SGDLS and CDR2 YYNGEE. The chain's CDR3 is CASSDEFNEQFF. The CDR3 nucleotides read TGTGCCAGCAGCGACGAGTTCAATGAGCAGTTCTTC. Based on the CDR3 plus reference TRBV9 and TRBJ2-1, the full variable domain is DSGVTQTPKHLITATGQRVTLRCSPRSGDLSVYWYQQSLDQGLQFLIQYYNGEERAKGNILERFSAQQFPDLHSELNLSSLELGDSALYFCASSDEFNEQFFGPGTRLTVL.

The V and J genes are TRBV7-8 and TRBJ2-3; TRBD2 matches 7 bases. The CDR3 totals 16 residues. J gave up 2 bases and V 1 base, and 6 bases lay outside the gene matches. CDR1 and CDR2 from the germline V gene are SGHVS and FQNEAQ. In DNA, the CDR3 is TGTGCCAGCAGCTTAGTAGCGGGTTGGGACACAGATACGCAGTATTTT. Protein sequence: CASSLVAGWDTDTQYF.

This rearrangement joins TRBV18 to TRBJ2-2; TRBD2 matches 10 bases. The V gene's germline CDR1 is KGHSH and CDR2 LQKENI. V lost 10 bases to trimming and J lost 2 bases; unmatched junction nucleotides: 7. The CDR3 covers 15 residues. CDR3 bases: TGTGCCAACTCTGGACTAGCGGAAAACACCGGGGAGCTGTTTTTT. Translation: CANSGLAENTGELFF.

The chain joins TRBV15 to TRBJ2-7, with TRBD1 matching over 8 bases. CDR1 is LNHNV, CDR2 YYDKDF, per germline (reference sequence). The length of the CDR3 is 17 residues. V lost 1 base and J lost 3; bases outside the gene matches: 11. The CDR3 sequence: CATSRGAFGQGSYEQYF. The DNA of the CDR3 is TGTGCCACCAGCAGAGGGGCTTTTGGACAGGGCAGCTACGAGCAGTACTTC.

The chain is built from TRBV19 and TRBJ1-1, with D uncertain. CDR3 length: 13 amino acids. Germline lookup yields CDR1 LNHDA and CDR2 SQIVND (reference sequence). The ends were cut back, 7 bases at V and 6 bases at J, with 15 bases in the middle. The CDR3 DNA sequence: TGTGCCAGTATTAGCAAAGCGTTTGCTGAAGCTTTCTTT. It is translated as CASISKAFAEAFF. Filled out from reference TRBV19 and TRBJ1-1, the complete variable domain reads DGGITQSPKYLFRKEGQNVTLSCEQNLNHDAMYWYRQDPGQGLRLIYYSQIVNDFQKGDIAEGYSVSREKKESFPLTVTSAQKNPTAFYLCASISKAFAEAFFGQGTRLTVV.

The chain couples TRBV19 to TRBJ1-1; D perhaps matches TRBD1 (6 bases). Germline V CDR1 and CDR2: LNHDA, SQIVND (reference sequence). The CDR3 covers 13 residues. The germline V and J ends were trimmed by 2 bases and 7 bases, with 11 bases remaining between them. The CDR3 loop is CASSITGPGEAFF. CDR3 coding DNA: TGTGCCAGTAGTATAACAGGGCCCGGTGAAGCTTTCTTT.

The V and J genes are TRBV11-3 and TRBJ2-1, with TRBD2 identical over 8 bases. The J segment lost 2 bases and the V segment lost 4 bases, leaving 4 bases of the junction unmatched. Germline V CDR1 and CDR2: SGHNT, YENEEA. The CDR3 length is 15 residues. The CDR3: CASSSRGGPYNEQFF. Written as DNA, the CDR3 is TGTGCCAGCAGCTCCCGGGGGGGACCCTACAATGAGCAGTTCTTC.

This chain joins TRBV28 and TRBJ1-2; 7 bases align to TRBD1. Looked up from germline, CDR1 is MDHEN and CDR2 is SYDVKM. Losses at the gene ends were 8 bases for V and 8 bases for J; bases not matched to a gene: 17. This CDR3 contains 15 residues. DNA of the CDR3: TGTGCCAGCGTAAAGACAGGGTGGAACGGCAAGGGCTACACCTTC. This sequence encodes CASVKTGWNGKGYTF.

V and J are TRBV28 and TRBJ2-2; D gene ambiguous. Germline V gene sequence: CDR1 MDHEN, CDR2 SYDVKM. The CDR3 is 14 residues long. V was pared by 2 bases and J by 7 bases, with 11 bases between. The CDR3 region is CASSLPLVVGELFF. CDR3 DNA: TGTGCCAGCAGTTTACCCCTAGTAGTCGGGGAGCTGTTTTTT.

This clone was observed once. The CDR3 spells CASSTDTGIPGANVLTF. As DNA, the CDR3 is TGTGCCAGTAGTACGGACACAGGGATTCCTGGGGCCAACGTCCTGACTTTC. This sequence joins TRBV19 and TRBJ2-6; perhaps TRBD1 as D (6 bases). Germline CDR1 and CDR2: LNHDA and SQIVND (reference sequence). The CDR3 covers 17 residues. V was pared by 4 bases and J by 2 bases, with 15 bases between.

DNA for the CDR3: TGTGCCAGCAGTTTCCAGACAGGGAGGTTGAACACTGAAGCTTTCTTT. Translating it yields CASSFQTGRLNTEAFF. The rearrangement links TRBV28 to TRBJ1-1; 7 positions agree with TRBD1. V was pared by 3 bases and J by 0 bases, with 7 bases of the junction left unmatched. Germline V gives CDR1 MDHEN, CDR2 SYDVKM. The CDR3 extends over 16 amino acids.

This clone has more than one count but fewer than ten. The chain recombines TRBV10-3 with TRBJ2-1; 7 bases align to TRBD2. V shed 2 bases and J 6 bases; nucleotides not matched to a gene: 7. CDR1 is ENHRY, CDR2 SYGVKD, per germline. The CDR3 has 15 amino acids. Here the CDR3 reads CAISEIKGEGNEQFF. CDR3 sequence (DNA): TGTGCCATCAGTGAGATAAAAGGGGAGGGCAATGAGCAGTTCTTC.

The chain couples TRBV29-1 to TRBJ1-3, with D tentatively TRBD1 (5 bases). The CDR3 is 14 residues long. CDR1 is SQVTM, CDR2 ANQGSEA, per germline. Trimming stripped 2 bases from V and 3 bases from J, with 11 bases between. CDR3 coding DNA: TGCAGCGTTGAAATGGGGCTTTTTGGAAACACCATATATTTT. Its protein is CSVEMGLFGNTIYF.

The chain has TRBV18 and TRBJ2-3; TRBD2 matches 12 bases. This CDR3 contains 14 residues. Germline CDR1 KGHSH, CDR2 LQKENI. V was clipped by 8 bases and J by 3 bases; unmatched bases: 3. The CDR3 region is CASHGLAGTDTQYF. The CDR3, as DNA: TGTGCCAGCCACGGACTAGCGGGGACAGATACGCAGTATTTT. Looking up the rest from reference TRBV18 and TRBJ2-3 gives the full variable domain: NAGVMQNPRHLVRRRGQEARLRCSPMKGHSHVYWYRQLPEEGLKFMVYLQKENIIDESGMPKERFSAEFPKEGPSILRIQQVVRGDSAAYFCASHGLAGTDTQYFGPGTRLTVL.

The rearrangement links TRBV6-5 to TRBJ1-2, with 8 bases matching TRBD1. With 4 bases clipped from V and 7 bases from J, the junction kept 8 bases outside the gene matches. This CDR3 comprises 14 residues. Germline-derived CDR1 and CDR2 are MNHEY and SVGAGI. CDR3 bases: TGTGCCAGCAGTTCCCTGGACAGGGTCGGTGGCTACACCTTC. It is translated as CASSSLDRVGGYTF.

The chain combines TRBV19 with TRBJ2-1, with 10 bases matching TRBD2. The CDR3 is made up of 16 amino acids. V dropped 1 base and J dropped 4; count of bases not matched to a gene: 4. CDR1 LNHDA and CDR2 SQIVND come from the germline V gene (reference sequence). The CDR3 DNA sequence: TGTGCCAGTAGTATAGTCCTAGCGGGAGTTTACAATGAGCAGTTCTTC. As protein: CASSIVLAGVYNEQFF.